This T cell receptor beta chain was sequenced in a study of T cells in Graves' hyperthyroidism and ophthalmopathy. Study overall: At initial diagnosis, before any treatment had begun, peripheral blood was obtained. Points from the study as a whole: Most thyroid clonotypes expanded above 0.001 appeared in blood too.

Germline V gene data show CDR1 as SGHAT and CDR2 as FQNNGV. CDR3 length equals 12 residues. V was shortened by 0 bases and J by 7 bases, with 6 bases between the two germline ends. PBMCs were collected from an approximately 9.5 ml volume of fresh peripheral blood. Researchers amplified the TCR beta CDR3 regions from RNA transcripts. The TCR CDR3 was amplified in a first-round RT-PCR using the HTBI primer set. MiXCR was run by TCRdb on the multiplex PCR reads, yielding one entry per CDR3 protein. Seen here are roughly 520,000 distinct CDR3 sequences, around 22% observed once, and the top ten hold over 9%. Comments on this clonotype: Antigen unknown.

Input material: blood. The chain carries TRBV11-2 and TRBJ2-5; no reliable D call. The source is a woman aged 25 to 39 with Graves' ophthalmopathy. The CDR3 nucleotides are TGTGCCAGCAGCTTAGAGGGAAGGACCCAGTACTTC. Amino acid sequence: CASSLEGRTQYF.